Below are 11 T cell receptor beta chains sequenced from a single sample in a study of Ad26.COV2.S vaccination and SARS-CoV-2 variants. Profiled with immunoSEQ multiplex PCR; TCRdb holds only in-frame clones, not every one. The profile shows about 350,000 clones, about 88% of them singletons. Treatment of the sample: 15 to 20 received Ad26.COV2.S at low or high dose, single or two shots; about 5 received placebo; per-sample allocation not given. The study sampled participants on day 63 after the first vaccine or placebo injection. The sample here was peripheral blood, taken in a trial of Ad26.COV2.S vaccine versus placebo. Source of these receptors: a person aged 18 to 59 who received the Ad26.COV2.S COVID-19 vaccine or a placebo.

The chain has TRBV7-9 and TRBJ1-5, with D maybe TRBD1 (5 bases). This CDR3 contains 14 residues. V shed 10 bases and J shed 7 bases, with 20 bases lying between them. Germline V gene lookup returns CDR1 SEHNR and CDR2 FQNEAQ (reference sequence). CDR3 DNA sequence: TGTGCCACGGCCTCGACAGTCCAAGGCCAGCCCCAGCATTTT. This translates into CATASTVQGQPQHF. Drawing the rest from reference TRBV7-9 and TRBJ1-5, the complete variable domain is DTGVSQNPRHKITKRGQNVTFRCDPISEHNRLYWYRQTLGQGPEFLTYFQNEAQLEKSRLLSDRFSAERPKGSFSTLEIQRTEQGDSAMYLCATASTVQGQPQHFGDGTRLSIL.

This chain links TRBV2 with TRBJ1-1; D is possibly TRBD1 (6 bases). V gave up 1 base and J gave up 11 bases, with 11 bases separating them. Germline values: CDR1 SNHLY, CDR2 FYNNEI. CDR3 size: 12 residues. DNA for the CDR3: TGTGCCAGCAGTGAAGAGGGGGGTGGGGCTTTCTTT. Its protein is CASSEEGGGAFF.

The chain employs TRBV5-1 and TRBJ1-2; 9 bases agree with TRBD1. The CDR3 sequence is 14 residues long. J was trimmed by 4 bases and V by 2 bases; bases with no gene match: 3. Germline assignment: CDR1 SGHRS and CDR2 YFSETQ. CDR3 sequence reads: CASSLGQGLYGYTF. The CDR3 bases are TGCGCCAGCAGCTTAGGACAGGGGCTCTATGGCTACACCTTC.

The genes are TRBV7-6 and TRBJ1-4, with D perhaps TRBD1 (5 bases). There are 15 residues in the CDR3. Germline CDR1 reads SGHVS; CDR2 reads FNYEAQ. Between the trimmed V and J ends, which lost 1 base and 1 base, there was a span of 7 bases. The CDR3 DNA reads TGTGCCAGCAGCTTAGTGGGGGTAACTAATGAAAAACTGTTTTTT. It yields the protein CASSLVGVTNEKLFF.

The CDR3, as DNA: TGTGCCAGTAGTATAAGCACAGCCGAAGGCCAGCCCCAGCATTTT. This codes for CASSISTAEGQPQHF. The gene calls are TRBV19 and TRBJ1-5; no clear D. Trimming took off 2 bases at V and 7 bases at J, with 15 bases between the two ends. Germline loops: CDR1 LNHDA, CDR2 SQIVND (reference sequence). This CDR3 is 15 amino acids long. The variable domain in full, with the rest retrieved from reference TRBV19 and TRBJ1-5, is DGGITQSPKYLFRKEGQNVTLSCEQNLNHDAMYWYRQDPGQGLRLIYYSQIVNDFQKGDIAEGYSVSREKKESFPLTVTSAQKNPTAFYLCASSISTAEGQPQHFGDGTRLSIL.

The chain combines TRBV5-4 with TRBJ1-1; D ambiguous. V lost 4 bases and J lost 3, with 10 bases in between. There are 13 residues in the CDR3. The germline CDR1 and CDR2 sequences are SGHNT and YYREEE (reference sequence). The CDR3 protein is CASSASEYTEAFF. CDR3 nucleotide sequence: TGTGCCAGCAGCGCCTCCGAGTACACTGAAGCTTTCTTT.

This clone showed up just a few times. The rearrangement joins TRBV27 to TRBJ2-1; possible D gene TRBD2, 5 bases. CDR3 size: 15 residues. Looked up from germline, CDR1 is MNHEY and CDR2 is SMNVEV (reference sequence). V gave up 3 bases and J gave up 4 bases, with 13 bases separating them. The CDR3 region has the DNA TGTGCCAGCAGTTTCCGGCTAAGCGGTTACAATGAGCAGTTCTTC. This sequence encodes CASSFRLSGYNEQFF.

The V gene is TRBV30, the J gene TRBJ1-1, with D possibly matching TRBD1 (5 bases). Germline CDR1 GTSNPN, CDR2 SVGIG (reference sequence). The V and J ends lost 6 bases and 1 base respectively, with 9 bases between them. This CDR3 has 12 amino acids. Here the CDR3 DNA reads TGTGCCTGTTTCCAGGGGAACACTGAAGCTTTCTTT. Translation: CACFQGNTEAFF.

The sample holds one count of this clone. J is TRBJ2-1 and V is TRBV11-3, with no clear D. CDR1 and CDR2 from the germline V gene are SGHNT and YENEEA. The CDR3 has 14 amino acids. V lost 5 bases and J lost 9, with 17 bases in between. CDR3 coding DNA: TGTGCCAGCAGCAACGGGCCCAGACAAACTGAGCAGTTCTTC. Its translation is CASSNGPRQTEQFF.

The J gene is TRBJ2-7, the V gene TRBV14; D is unclear. The CDR3 spans 15 residues. The V end was cut by 8 bases, the J end by 2 bases, with 19 bases between. Germline V gene data show CDR1 as SGHDN and CDR2 as FVKESK. The CDR3: CASPRRPLTTYEQYF. CDR3 in DNA: TGTGCCAGCCCCCGACGGCCCCTCACGACCTACGAGCAGTACTTC.

V and J are TRBV30 and TRBJ2-2, with D possibly matching TRBD1 (6 bases). Trimming shortened V by 2 bases and J by 5 bases, and 15 bases separated the two germline ends. The CDR3 sequence is 15 residues long. The V gene's germline CDR1 is GTSNPN and CDR2 SVGIG (reference sequence). The CDR3 DNA reads TGTGCCTGGAGTAAACAGGGATTGAAAACCGGGGAGCTGTTTTTT. It translates to CAWSKQGLKTGELFF.